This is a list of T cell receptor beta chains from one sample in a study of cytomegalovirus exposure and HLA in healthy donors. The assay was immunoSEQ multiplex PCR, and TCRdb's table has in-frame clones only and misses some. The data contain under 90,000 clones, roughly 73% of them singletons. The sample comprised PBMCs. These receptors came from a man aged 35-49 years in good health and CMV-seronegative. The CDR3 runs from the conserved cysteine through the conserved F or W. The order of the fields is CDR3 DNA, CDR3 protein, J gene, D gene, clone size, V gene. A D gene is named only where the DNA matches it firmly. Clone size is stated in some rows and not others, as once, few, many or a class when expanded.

DNA: TGTGCCAGCAGTTTATCCGGGTTCGGCTACACCTTC
CDR3: CASSLSGFGYTF
J: TRBJ1-2
D: -
size: -
V: TRBV28

DNA: TGTGCCAGCTCACCTTCAGGTCAGCCCCAGCATTTT
CDR3: CASSPSGQPQHF
J: TRBJ1-5
D: -
size: -
V: TRBV18

DNA: TGTGCCAGCAGTTACGCGCGACAGGCTAACTATGGCTACACCTTC
CDR3: CASSYARQANYGYTF
J: TRBJ1-2
D: -
size: -
V: TRBV6-5

DNA: TGTGCCAGCAGCTCCTATTTAGAGAGGAATCAGCCCCAGCATTTT
CDR3: CASSSYLERNQPQHF
J: TRBJ1-5
D: -
size: -
V: TRBV5-6

DNA: TGTGCCAGCAGCGGCCGGACGGGGGGCGAGCAGTACTTC
CDR3: CASSGRTGGEQYF
J: TRBJ2-7
D: TRBD2
size: -
V: TRBV9

DNA: TGTGCCATCCCACCGGACAGCGTAGGGGAAAAACTGTTTTTT
CDR3: CAIPPDSVGEKLFF
J: TRBJ1-4
D: -
size: once
V: TRBV7-9

DNA: TGTGCCAGCAGCCATTTCCTTCAGCGGGGGCTGAACACCGGGGAGCTGTTTTTT
CDR3: CASSHFLQRGLNTGELFF
J: TRBJ2-2
D: TRBD2
size: few
V: TRBV14

DNA: TGTGCCAGCGGGCAGTATAGCACAGATACGCAGTATTTT
CDR3: CASGQYSTDTQYF
J: TRBJ2-3
D: -
size: -
V: TRBV5-5

DNA: TGTGCCAGTACCGTGGGGGGTACTGAAAAACTGTTTTTT
CDR3: CASTVGGTEKLFF
J: TRBJ1-4
D: -
size: few
V: TRBV19

DNA: TGTGCCACCACTAGGGGGGGCGGAGAGACCCAGTACTTC
CDR3: CATTRGGGETQYF
J: TRBJ2-5
D: -
size: -
V: TRBV15